This T cell receptor (beta chain) originates from a study of CD8 T cells in Susac syndrome. Findings of the study overall: The number of individuals included in the study's TCR sequencing and HLA analysis was acknowledged as relatively small.

A note on this clonotype: No antigen is known for it.

Sequencing targeted TCR beta in blood CD8+ and CD4+ T cells. Controls were healthy donors chosen to match patients in age and sex. Trimming took 6 bases from V and 2 from J; bases not matched to a gene: 8. The germline gives CDR1 MNHEY, CDR2 SMNVEV (reference sequence). The CDR3 consists of 15 residues. RNA, at about 0.45 to 1 ug, was reverse transcribed with random hexamers. Across 54 Vbeta and 13 Jbeta, TCR beta CDR3 was amplified with immunoSEQ multiplex PCR. From the immunoSEQ multiplex PCR reads, TCRdb called clonotypes with MiXCR, one entry per CDR3 protein. The table includes some 180,000 distinct CDR3 sequences, roughly 95% detected once.

The sample was CD4+ T cells from PBMCs. This chain links TRBV27 with TRBJ2-3; 7 positions match TRBD2. This clonotype was obtained from a human donor in good health. CDR3 in amino acids: CASRRAGSDTDTQYF. The CDR3 DNA follows: TGTGCCAGCAGAAGAGCGGGGTCTGACACAGATACGCAGTATTTT.